The TCR beta chain under discussion was sequenced for a study of human T cells and chemical hapten exposure. The CDR3 is 19 amino acids. CDR1 MNHEY and CDR2 SVGAGI come from the germline V gene. The V gene end was trimmed by 4 bases and the J gene end by 4 bases; junction bases not matched to a gene: 16. Time point of the sample: patch test 1, 2 weeks after DPC sensitization. Treatment reported: therapeutic diphenylcyclopropenone sensitization with weekly scalp DPC. A word on this clonotype: This may stem from a read error, because a much larger clone lies one nucleotide away.

TCRdb itself ran the RACE reads through MiXCR, one entry per CDR3 protein. The table includes about 81,000 distinct CDR3 sequences, 7% to 8% detected once. The clonotype was recovered from a woman aged 25-40 years with alopecia areata. Some clones in this sample may be carry-over from other donors' samples. The source material was whole blood, sampled in connection with sensitization to the hapten diphenylcyclopropenone (DPC). The rearrangement uses TRBV6-5 and TRBJ1-3, with 10 bases identical to TRBD1. In DNA form, the CDR3 reads TGTGCCAGCAGTTTCGCTATTTACGACAGGGGGCGAATGGGAAACACCATATATTTT. This codes for CASSFAIYDRGRMGNTIYF.